What follows are 4 T cell receptor beta chains derived from one specimen sequenced in a study of sequential checkpoint blockade in melanoma. Indicated treatment: randomized to nivolumab then ipilimumab (arm A) or the reverse (arm B). Libraries were prepared by immunoSEQ multiplex PCR; TCRdb keeps only in-frame clonotypes and omits some of them. Here the sample spans approximately 6,300 clones, roughly 26% being singletons. Sample: tumor tissue (inferred from file names), taken from a patient given nivolumab and ipilimumab in sequence. Receptors were obtained from a human donor with melanoma.

The rearrangement uses TRBV10-2 and TRBJ2-5, with D perhaps matching TRBD2 (6 bases). V was pared by 0 bases and J by 6 bases, with 11 bases between. Looked up from germline, CDR1 is WSHSY and CDR2 is SAAADI. The CDR3 length is 14 residues. The CDR3 nucleotides read TGCGCCAGCAGTGAGTCGAGGAGGGGTAAGACCCAGTACTTC. Protein: CASSESRRGKTQYF.

This chain links TRBV5-1 with TRBJ2-1; the D gene is possibly TRBD2 (6 bases). V was shortened by 1 base and J by 2 bases, with 10 bases between the two germline ends. Germline V gene lookup returns CDR1 SGHRS and CDR2 YFSETQ. The CDR3 is 15 residues long. In DNA form, the CDR3 reads TGCGCCAGCAGCTTGTCTAGCGACCCCTACAATGAGCAGTTCTTC. It yields the protein CASSLSSDPYNEQFF.

This sequence joins TRBV5-1 and TRBJ2-2; the match to TRBD2 covers 10 bases. Germline V lookup: CDR1 SGHRS, CDR2 YFSETQ. The J segment lost 6 bases and the V segment lost 2 bases, leaving 7 bases of the junction unmatched. The CDR3 is 16 residues long. The CDR3 DNA follows: TGCGCCAGCAGCTTTTCAGCGGGAGGGTCTTCCGGGGAGCTGTTTTTT. Amino acid sequence: CASSFSAGGSSGELFF.

The chain combines TRBV5-1 with TRBJ2-7; 8 nucleotides agree with TRBD1. The CDR3 loop spans 15 amino acids. The V gene end was trimmed by 1 base and the J gene end by 1 base; junction bases not matched to a gene: 4. Germline V gives CDR1 SGHRS, CDR2 YFSETQ. CDR3 nucleotides: TGCGCCAGCAGCTTGTCCGGGACAGGATCCTACGAGCAGTACTTC. Residues: CASSLSGTGSYEQYF.